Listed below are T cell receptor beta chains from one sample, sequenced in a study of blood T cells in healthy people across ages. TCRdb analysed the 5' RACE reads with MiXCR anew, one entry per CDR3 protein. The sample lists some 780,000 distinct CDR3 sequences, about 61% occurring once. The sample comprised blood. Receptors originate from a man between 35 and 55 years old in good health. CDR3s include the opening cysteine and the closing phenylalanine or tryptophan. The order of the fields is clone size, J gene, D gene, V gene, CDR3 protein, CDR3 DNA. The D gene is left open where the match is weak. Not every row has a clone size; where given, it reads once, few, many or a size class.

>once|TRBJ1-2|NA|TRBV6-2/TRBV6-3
CASSYSPQLRGRDDGYTF
TGTGCCAGCAGTTACTCGCCTCAACTTCGGGGCAGGGACGATGGCTACACCTTC
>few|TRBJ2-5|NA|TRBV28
CASSLEGMDETQETQYF
TGTGCCAGCAGTTTGGAAGGGATGGACGAAACTCAAGAGACCCAGTACTTC
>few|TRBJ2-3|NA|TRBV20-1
CSARLERHTDTQYF
TGCAGTGCTAGGCTTGAGAGGCACACAGATACGCAGTATTTT
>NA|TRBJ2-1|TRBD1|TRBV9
CASSGQGYEQFF
TGTGCCAGCAGTGGACAGGGCTATGAGCAGTTCTTC
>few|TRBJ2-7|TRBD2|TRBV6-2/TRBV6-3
CASNPSGLAGLEQYF
TGTGCCAGCAACCCCTCCGGGCTAGCGGGACTCGAGCAGTACTTC
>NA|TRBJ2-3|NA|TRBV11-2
CASREIVGRTALTDTQYF
TGTGCCAGCAGAGAGATAGTAGGCCGGACTGCCCTCACAGATACGCAGTATTTT
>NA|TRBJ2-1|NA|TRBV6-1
CASSEKRTNSEQFF
TGTGCCAGCAGTGAAAAACGGACGAACTCTGAGCAGTTCTTC
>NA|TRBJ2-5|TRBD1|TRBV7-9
CASSLPGQGARRYQETQYF
TGTGCCAGCAGCTTACCGGGACAGGGGGCTCGTCGGTACCAAGAGACCCAGTACTTC
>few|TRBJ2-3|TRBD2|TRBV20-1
CSARAGAGERTDTQYF
TGCAGTGCTAGAGCAGGAGCGGGAGAACGCACAGATACGCAGTATTTT
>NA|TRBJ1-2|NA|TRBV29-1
CSVEGAGGYTF
TGCAGCGTTGAGGGGGCGGGTGGCTACACCTTC
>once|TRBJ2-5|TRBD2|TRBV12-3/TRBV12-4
CASSLYTSGIGEQYF
TGTGCCAGCAGTTTATACACTAGCGGGATTGGGGAGCAGTACTTC
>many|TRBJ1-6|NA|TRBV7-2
CASSLNPRDSPLHF
TGTGCCAGCAGCTTAAACCCAAGGGATTCACCCCTCCACTTT
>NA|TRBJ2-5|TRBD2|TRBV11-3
CASSLNREAQETQYF
TGTGCCAGCAGCTTAAACCGGGAGGCCCAAGAGACCCAGTACTTC
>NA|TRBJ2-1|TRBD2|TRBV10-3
CATSGGGGYNEQFF
TGTGCCACGAGTGGCGGGGGGGGTTACAATGAGCAGTTCTTC
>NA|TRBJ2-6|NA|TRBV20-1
CSARGGSPLPEITGANVLTF
TGCAGTGCTAGAGGGGGCTCGCCGTTACCCGAGATAACTGGGGCCAACGTCCTGACTTTC
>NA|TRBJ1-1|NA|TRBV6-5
CASSYSFGNTEAFF
TGTGCCAGCAGTTACTCCTTCGGTAACACTGAAGCTTTCTTT
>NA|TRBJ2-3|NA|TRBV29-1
CSVVSARAPTAGTQYF
TGCAGCGTTGTGTCGGCGAGGGCCCCAACGGCAGGTACGCAGTATTTT
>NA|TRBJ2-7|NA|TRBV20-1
CSASQGLIPYEQYF
TGCAGTGCTTCACAAGGACTCATTCCCTACGAGCAGTACTTC
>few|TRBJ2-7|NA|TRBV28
CASSSGDYEQYF
TGTGCCAGCAGTTCTGGAGACTACGAGCAGTACTTC
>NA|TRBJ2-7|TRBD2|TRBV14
CASSRAGGAYEQYF
TGTGCCAGCAGCCGGGCGGGGGGAGCCTACGAGCAGTACTTC
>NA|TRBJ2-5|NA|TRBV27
CASSSVAQETQYF
TGTGCCAGCAGTTCTGTCGCGCAAGAGACCCAGTACTTC
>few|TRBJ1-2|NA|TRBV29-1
CSVEVDSDYGYTF
TGCAGCGTTGAAGTCGACAGTGACTATGGCTACACCTTC
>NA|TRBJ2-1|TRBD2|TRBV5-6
CASSQQTPLAGYNEQFF
TGTGCCAGCAGCCAACAAACCCCACTAGCGGGGTACAATGAGCAGTTCTTC
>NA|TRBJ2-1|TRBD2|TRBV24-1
CATSDLDGAGVYNEQFF
TGTGCCACCAGTGATTTGGATGGAGCGGGAGTGTACAATGAGCAGTTCTTC
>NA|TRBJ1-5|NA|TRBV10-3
CAISDRTGGTSNQPQHF
TGTGCCATCAGTGACCGGACGGGAGGGACTAGCAATCAGCCCCAGCATTTT
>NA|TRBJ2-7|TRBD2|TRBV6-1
CASVREGPYNEQYF
TGTGCCAGCGTTCGGGAGGGCCCCTACAATGAGCAGTACTTC
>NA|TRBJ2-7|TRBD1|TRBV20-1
CSARDISGQGRYEQYF
TGCAGTGCTAGAGATATTTCGGGACAGGGCCGCTACGAGCAGTACTTC
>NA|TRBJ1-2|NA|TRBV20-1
CSARHLLEDGYTF
TGCAGTGCTAGACATCTCCTGGAGGATGGCTACACCTTC